These 31 T cell receptor beta chains share one sample of origin, sequenced in a study of CD8+CD57+ T cells in acquired aplastic anemia. Genomic DNA, serving as template, underwent TCR beta VDJ and CDR3 profiling. Each CDR3 protein is one row after TCRdb ran MiXCR on the reads. The sample holds 200,000 to 250,000 distinct CDR3 sequences, more than 45% seen once. Those patients picked for sequencing had displayed CD8+CD57+ cell expansion on flow cytometry. The sample consisted of sorted CD4+, CD8+, or CD8+CD57+ T cells (not recorded which) from PBMCs. The source of these receptors is a human donor with aplastic anemia.

The CDR3 sequence: CASSDSNGIAGEIQEQFF. The CDR3 bases are TGTGCCAGCAGTGACTCTAATGGTATCGCCGGGGAAATTCAGGAGCAGTTCTTC. V gene TRBV6-4 combines with J gene TRBJ2-1, with D perhaps TRBD2 (5 bases). CDR1 and CDR2 from the germline V gene are MRHNA and SNTAGT. Trimming pared 0 bases from V and 10 bases from J, leaving 25 bases between. The CDR3 sequence is 18 residues long.

The chain carries TRBV24-1 and TRBJ1-5, with D hard to call. The CDR3 consists of 14 residues. Deletions cut 4 bases from V and 4 bases from J, with 10 bases between. Looked up from germline, CDR1 is KGHDR and CDR2 is SFDVKD. The chain's CDR3 is CATSEPGSNQPQHF. The CDR3, as DNA: TGTGCCACCAGTGAGCCAGGCAGTAATCAGCCCCAGCATTTT.

J is TRBJ1-6 and V is TRBV25-1, with D maybe TRBD1 (6 bases). Germline V CDR1 and CDR2: MGHDK, SYGVNS. The V gene lost 8 bases and the J gene lost 9 bases, with 14 bases spanning the gap. The CDR3 is 13 amino acids. CDR3 amino acids: CASGETGSSPLHF. In DNA form, the CDR3 reads TGTGCCAGCGGGGAGACAGGAAGTTCACCCCTCCACTTT. Drawing the rest from reference TRBV25-1 and TRBJ1-6, the complete variable domain is EADIYQTPRYLVIGTGKKITLECSQTMGHDKMYWYQQDPGMELHLIHYSYGVNSTEKGDLSSESTVSRIRTEHFPLTLESARPSHTSQYLCASGETGSSPLHFGNGTRLTVT.

This clonotype was seen at least ten times. The rearrangement joins TRBV7-9 to TRBJ2-2, with D tentatively TRBD2 (6 bases). CDR3 length equals 16 residues. CDR1 is SEHNR and CDR2 is FQNEAQ in the germline V gene (reference sequence). V was clipped by 2 bases and J by 5 bases, with 15 bases between them. CDR3 DNA sequence: TGTGCCAGCAGCTTATGGCGAACTAGCAGGACCGGGGAGCTGTTTTTT. Translated, it gives CASSLWRTSRTGELFF.

This clonotype was picked up many times. The rearrangement joins TRBV2 to TRBJ1-1; D remains ambiguous. V shed 4 bases and J shed 1 base, with 10 bases lying between them. CDR1 is SNHLY and CDR2 is FYNNEI in the germline V gene. The CDR3 spans 14 residues. The CDR3 DNA reads TGTGCCAGCAGTGTCCACGGCCCGAACACTGAAGCTTTCTTT. Translated: CASSVHGPNTEAFF.

The V and J genes are TRBV20-1 and TRBJ2-3, with D hard to call. Trimming took off 5 bases at V and 2 bases at J, with 8 bases between the two ends. The CDR3 totals 12 residues. Germline lookup yields CDR1 DFQATT and CDR2 SNEGSKA (reference sequence). CDR3 residues: CSAPGITDTQYF. CDR3 nucleotides: TGCAGTGCTCCGGGCATCACAGATACGCAGTATTTT.

The sample holds many counts of this clonotype. J is TRBJ2-3 and V is TRBV5-5, with TRBD2 matching over 7 bases. Germline V lookup: CDR1 SGHKS, CDR2 YYEKEE (reference sequence). The junction had 4 bases not matched to a gene; V was cut back by 4 bases and J by 2 bases. The CDR3 is made up of 14 amino acids. The CDR3 nucleotides are TGTGCCAGCAGCCCTGGACTAGACACAGATACGCAGTATTTT. Protein product: CASSPGLDTDTQYF.

V usage is TRBV25-1 and J usage is TRBJ2-6; D gene unclear. There are 18 residues in the CDR3. From germline, CDR1 is MGHDK and CDR2 SYGVNS. V lost 6 bases, J lost 0 bases, and 18 bases lay in between. The CDR3 loop is CASSSLVTLSSGANVLTF. CDR3 coding DNA: TGTGCCAGCAGCTCACTCGTGACGCTTAGCTCTGGGGCCAACGTCCTGACTTTC. The variable domain in full, with the rest retrieved from reference TRBV25-1 and TRBJ2-6, is EADIYQTPRYLVIGTGKKITLECSQTMGHDKMYWYQQDPGMELHLIHYSYGVNSTEKGDLSSESTVSRIRTEHFPLTLESARPSHTSQYLCASSSLVTLSSGANVLTFGAGSRLTVL.

This clonotype was seen a few times. V and J are TRBV5-1 and TRBJ2-1; weak D call: TRBD2 (5 bases). The CDR3 loop spans 14 amino acids. Per germline, CDR1 SGHRS and CDR2 YFSETQ. The V and J ends lost 1 base and 5 bases respectively, with 10 bases between them. In DNA form, the CDR3 reads TGCGCCAGCAGCTTGACGGGGTGGAACAATGAGCAGTTCTTC. Amino acids: CASSLTGWNNEQFF.

This clonotype was recorded at least ten times. The rearrangement links TRBV9 to TRBJ1-4; D gene unclear. CDR3 length equals 14 residues. The germline CDR1 and CDR2 sequences are SGDLS and YYNGEE. V was shortened by 7 bases and J by 0 bases, with 10 bases between the two germline ends. DNA for the CDR3: TGTGCCAGCGGCCGGGGTGCAACTAATGAAAAACTGTTTTTT. It specifies CASGRGATNEKLFF.

The J gene is TRBJ1-4, the V gene TRBV4-3; 12 bases agree with TRBD1. Losses at the gene ends were 0 bases for V and 8 bases for J; bases not matched to a gene: 10. The CDR3 spans 18 residues. Germline-derived CDR1 and CDR2 are LGHNA and YSLEER. DNA for the CDR3: TGCGCCAGCAGCCAAGATGTTGGGACAGGGGGCATGAGAGAAAAACTGTTTTTT. Translating it yields CASSQDVGTGGMREKLFF.

The rearrangement links TRBV6-4 to TRBJ2-3; TRBD2 aligns across 7 bases. Looked up from germline, CDR1 is MRHNA and CDR2 is SNTAGT. CDR3 length equals 16 residues. The trim removed 5 bases at V and 4 bases at J, leaving 12 bases unmatched. The CDR3 nucleotides read TGTGCCAGCAGTCCCCGGTTTGCGGGAGCGGCAGATACGCAGTATTTT. Its protein product is CASSPRFAGAADTQYF.

In this sample, this clonotype turned up many times. The chain links TRBV5-6 to TRBJ2-5; the D call may be TRBD1 or TRBD2 (5 bases each). Trimming took 4 bases from V and 7 from J, leaving 17 bases between them. Germline V lookup: CDR1 SGHDT, CDR2 YYEEEE. This CDR3 has 14 residues. The CDR3 region is CASSPGTVPGTQYF. CDR3 in DNA: TGTGCCAGCAGCCCAGGGACGGTCCCCGGGACCCAGTACTTC.

This clonotype was recorded only once. A much larger clone lies a single base off, so this may be a read error. The V call is TRBV4-3, the J call TRBJ1-2, with TRBD1 matching 7 bases. From germline, CDR1 is LGHNA and CDR2 YSLEER. V lost 10 bases and J lost 2; bases outside the gene matches: 7. The CDR3 spans 13 residues. CDR3 loop: CATRDSENYGYTF. CDR3 nucleotides: TGCGCCACCAGGGACAGCGAAAACTATGGCTACACCTTC.

The chain carries TRBV10-3 and TRBJ2-1, with 8 bases aligning to TRBD2. The V gene's germline CDR1 is ENHRY and CDR2 SYGVKD. The CDR3 runs to 20 residues. J was trimmed by 0 bases and V by 5 bases; bases with no gene match: 18. The CDR3 sequence is CAISWTSSQDGGGSYNEQFF. In nucleotides, the CDR3 is TGTGCCATCAGTTGGACTAGCAGCCAAGACGGGGGGGGCTCCTACAATGAGCAGTTCTTC.

The chain carries TRBV7-9 and TRBJ2-7, with 7 bases identical to TRBD1. J gave up 4 bases and V 2 bases, and 8 bases lay outside the gene matches. In germline, CDR1 is SEHNR, CDR2 FQNEAQ (reference sequence). The CDR3 has 15 amino acids. The CDR3 region is CASSLLSTGSYEQYF. CDR3 sequence (DNA): TGTGCCAGCAGCTTACTCTCGACAGGGTCTTACGAGCAGTACTTC. Complete variable domain (other parts from reference TRBV7-9 and TRBJ2-7): DTGVSQNPRHKITKRGQNVTFRCDPISEHNRLYWYRQTLGQGPEFLTYFQNEAQLEKSRLLSDRFSAERPKGSFSTLEIQRTEQGDSAMYLCASSLLSTGSYEQYFGPGTRLTVT.

This clonotype was seen a single time. The chain combines TRBV10-3 with TRBJ1-6; 9 positions agree with TRBD1. Germline V gene data show CDR1 as ENHRY and CDR2 as SYGVKD. The CDR3 consists of 13 residues. The J segment lost 9 bases and the V segment lost 4 bases, leaving 1 base of the junction unmatched. CDR3 loop: CAISGQGGSPLHF. Here the CDR3 DNA reads TGTGCCATCAGTGGACAGGGGGGTTCACCCCTCCACTTT.

As to this clonotype: A single base separates this from a much larger clone, so it may be a read error. J is TRBJ1-4 and V is TRBV9; D perhaps matches TRBD1 (5 bases). Looked up from germline, CDR1 is SGDLS and CDR2 is YYNGEE. The CDR3 contains 15 residues. The CDR3 protein is CARSRTRGVGEKLFF. CDR3 coding DNA: TGTGCCCGCAGCCGAACGCGGGGGGTCGGTGAAAAACTGTTTTTT.

The table lists this clonotype with many counts. The chain recombines TRBV4-3 with TRBJ2-7, with 7 bases matching TRBD1. After removal of 8 bases from V and 1 base from J, the junction contained 5 bases not matched to a gene. The CDR3 sequence is 13 residues long. Germline assignment: CDR1 LGHNA and CDR2 YSLEER. CDR3 sequence reads: CASYSGGSYEQYF. CDR3 in DNA: TGCGCCAGCTATTCAGGGGGATCCTACGAGCAGTACTTC.

This clonotype was seen many times. The chain joins TRBV9 to TRBJ2-1, with D uncertain. The germline V gene has CDR1 SGDLS and CDR2 YYNGEE. V lost 4 bases and J lost 7, with 12 bases in between. The CDR3 has 13 amino acids. As DNA, the CDR3 is TGTGCCAGCAGCCCCCGCCCCCCAAATGAGCAGTTCTTC. It codes for CASSPRPPNEQFF.

The rearrangement links TRBV19 to TRBJ2-1; D call uncertain. Trimming left V 3 bases short and J 4 bases short, with 7 bases between. The CDR3 length is 13 residues. CDR1 and CDR2 from the germline V gene are LNHDA and SQIVND (reference sequence). CDR3 residues: CASSISLYNEQFF. CDR3 nucleotide sequence: TGTGCCAGTAGTATCTCCCTGTACAATGAGCAGTTCTTC. Based on the CDR3 plus reference TRBV19 and TRBJ2-1, the full variable domain is DGGITQSPKYLFRKEGQNVTLSCEQNLNHDAMYWYRQDPGQGLRLIYYSQIVNDFQKGDIAEGYSVSREKKESFPLTVTSAQKNPTAFYLCASSISLYNEQFFGPGTRLTVL.

Of note for this clonotype: This clone may be a read error of a much larger clone one base away. Here the CDR3 omits its conserved ending phenylalanine or tryptophan, so a read error is the likely source. J is TRBJ1-5 and V is TRBV6-1; D perhaps matches TRBD1 (5 bases). The CDR3 is made up of 16 amino acids. Trimming pared 0 bases from V and 1 base from J, leaving 10 bases between. CDR1 is MNHNS, CDR2 SASEGT, per germline. CDR3: CASSEARGASNQPQHL. The CDR3 bases are TGTGCCAGCAGTGAAGCGCGAGGGGCGAGCAATCAGCCCCAGCATCTT.

The chain is built from TRBV15 and TRBJ2-7; 7 bases are a match to TRBD2. The CDR3 totals 15 residues. Trimming at V came to 6 bases and at J to 5 bases, leaving 13 bases not matched to a gene. Germline values: CDR1 LNHNV, CDR2 YYDKDF (reference sequence). CDR3 residues: CATRTAREAPNEQYF. In DNA form, the CDR3 reads TGTGCCACCAGGACGGCACGGGAGGCGCCTAACGAGCAGTACTTC.

The genes are TRBV6-5 and TRBJ2-7; D gene uncertain. Germline V CDR1 and CDR2: MNHEY, SVGAGI. This CDR3 is built from 14 residues. V was cut by 5 bases and J by 4 bases, with 15 bases left in between. The CDR3 sequence: CASSPQVGSYEQYV. CDR3 nucleotides: TGTGCCAGCAGTCCCCAAGTAGGGTCGTACGAGCAGTACGTC.

Comment on this clonotype: At one end, the junction sequence differs from germline, possibly due to a read error. The chain links TRBV10-3 to TRBJ1-1; D not certain. Germline-derived CDR1 and CDR2 are ENHRY and SYGVKD. The CDR3 contains 17 residues. The CDR3 bases are TGTGCCAGCAGTTACTCGGATACTCCGGGCCCTGACACTGAAGCTTTCTTT. It yields the protein CASSYSDTPGPDTEAFF.

In this sample, this clonotype turned up once. This sequence joins TRBV5-1 and TRBJ1-1; a possible D gene is TRBD1 (5 bases). The CDR3 totals 14 residues. Germline CDR1 and CDR2: SGHRS and YFSETQ. Trimming took off 4 bases at V and 4 bases at J, with 14 bases between the two ends. The DNA for the CDR3 is TGCGCCAGCAGCCGAAATATGGGGGGCACTGAAGCTTTCTTT. Translation: CASSRNMGGTEAFF.

The chain joins TRBV7-8 to TRBJ2-5, with a tentative D call TRBD2 (5 bases). CDR1 and CDR2 from the germline V gene are SGHVS and FQNEAQ. The length of the CDR3 is 15 residues. V shed 5 bases and J shed 2 bases, with 15 bases lying between them. The CDR3 DNA sequence: TGTGCCAGCAGCCCGGCGGGTAGAGCACAAGAGACCCAGTACTTC. Amino acid sequence: CASSPAGRAQETQYF.

Notes on this clonotype: A much more abundant neighbour one base away suggests this may be a read error. The rearrangement uses TRBV27 and TRBJ2-1, with 7 bases aligning to TRBD1. The CDR3 totals 16 residues. CDR1 and CDR2 from the germline V gene are MNHEY and SMNVEV (reference sequence). In DNA, the CDR3 is TGTGCCAGCAGTTACAGGGGACGGTTGCCTTACAATGAGCAGCTCTTC. It translates to CASSYRGRLPYNEQLF.

This clonotype has a count of ten or more. V gene TRBV9 combines with J gene TRBJ1-2; D is unresolved. V was shortened by 5 bases and J by 6 bases, with 14 bases between the two germline ends. The CDR3 sequence is 13 residues long. Germline V gene data show CDR1 as SGDLS and CDR2 as YYNGEE. The CDR3 coding sequence is TGTGCCAGCAGTGAGGACGGAGGAGATGGCTACACCTTC. Translation: CASSEDGGDGYTF.

Many counts were recorded for this clonotype. V is TRBV7-9 and J is TRBJ1-1; tentatively, D is TRBD1 (6 bases). The germline CDR1 and CDR2 sequences are SEHNR and FQNEAQ (reference sequence). The CDR3 is 15 residues long. V lost 1 base to trimming and J lost 1 base, with 10 bases between them. CDR3 amino acids: CASSLGGGGNTEAFF. CDR3 DNA sequence: TGTGCCAGCAGCTTAGGTGGGGGCGGGAACACTGAAGCTTTCTTT.

This clonotype was counted between two and nine times. The rearrangement links TRBV30 to TRBJ2-3, with 10 nucleotides matching TRBD2. The CDR3 contains 15 residues. The ends lost 3 bases at V and 2 bases at J; junction bases unmatched: 5. The germline gives CDR1 GTSNPN, CDR2 SVGIG (reference sequence). This CDR3 reads CAWRGLADLTDTQYF. CDR3 in DNA: TGTGCCTGGAGAGGACTAGCGGACCTCACAGATACGCAGTATTTT.